This is a list of T cell receptor beta chains from one sample in a study of blood T cell repertoires in COVID-19. Data came from immunoSEQ multiplex PCR; TCRdb stores just in-frame clones and leaves some out. The sample holds 95,000 to 110,000 clones, 88% seen once. The specimen sequenced was peripheral blood. The receptors were sampled from a human donor in a cohort sampled during active COVID-19. Each CDR3 is given without its conserved first and last residue.

10,TRBV15,TRBJ1-2,ATSRPNYGYT
14,TRBV3-1/TRBV3-2,TRBJ1-4,ASSQAYRGTNEKLF
15,TRBV29-1,TRBJ2-2,SVGRVLAGGRTGELF
12,TRBV6-1,TRBJ1-2,ASSELARFGGYT
13,TRBV10-3,TRBJ2-5,AISELVGAAETQY
14,TRBV7-9,TRBJ2-3,ASSFLTSGNTDTQY
14,TRBV19,TRBJ2-5,ASSTSGLGGQETQY
12,TRBV5-6,TRBJ1-2,ASTLGGRVDGYT
10,TRBV29-1,TRBJ2-1,SVGAPNNEQF
13,TRBV6-4,TRBJ1-1,ASSEIGTGDTEAF
10,TRBV6-6,TRBJ2-5,ASSPRRETQY